This entry is about one TCR beta chain. The data were produced by immunoSEQ multiplex PCR, yet TCRdb's version contains in-frame clones alone and is incomplete. This sample has some 2.3 million clones, with approximately 93% found just once. Into CD45RA+ naive and CD45RA-negative memory subsets, the CD4+ cells were split. This sample was taken from a study of shared clonotypes between healthy human individuals. Germline CDR1 reads SEHNR; CDR2 reads FQNEAQ (reference sequence). The CDR3 is 13 amino acids. V lost 6 bases to trimming and J lost 7 bases, with 12 bases between them. This TCR came from a man younger than 35 in good health. Some clones in this sample may be carry-over from other donors' samples. The sample taken for sequencing was naive CD4+ T cells from PBMCs. This sample's subset: CD45RA+ positively selected. The V call is TRBV7-9, the J call TRBJ2-2; no clear D. CDR3 nucleotide sequence: TGTGCCAGCAGTACCCAACCACTCGGGGAGCTGTTTTTT. Translated: CASSTQPLGELFF.